Listed below are T cell receptor beta chains from one sample, sequenced in a study of vaccination and CD4 T cells after COVID-19. Their target antigens are unknown. TCRdb re-analysed the PCR reads in MiXCR, keeping a single row per CDR3 protein. The sample has about 3,900 distinct CDR3 sequences, about 19% seen once. Sequenced: CD4+ T cells from blood, cultured in vitro. These receptor sequences come from a human donor who had recovered from COVID-19. The CDR3 runs from the conserved cysteine through the conserved F or W. Fields, in order: clone size, D gene, CDR3 length, J gene, V gene, CDR3 DNA, CDR3 protein. The D gene is left open where the match is weak. Size values are once, few and many counts, or a class for expanded clones, and some rows have none.

clone_size: few; d_call: TRBD1; cdr3_length: 14; j_call: TRBJ2-7; v_call: TRBV7-9; cdr3_nt: TGTGCCAGCAGCTTACAACAGGGGGAAGAGGAGCAGTACTTC; cdr3_aa: CASSLQQGEEEQYF
clone_size: few; d_call: NA; cdr3_length: 12; j_call: TRBJ1-2; v_call: TRBV9; cdr3_nt: TGTGCCAGCAGCTCCGGTCCCTATGGCTACACCTTC; cdr3_aa: CASSSGPYGYTF
clone_size: NA; d_call: NA; cdr3_length: 14; j_call: TRBJ1-3; v_call: TRBV10-3; cdr3_nt: TGTGCCATCAGTGTGGCAGGCTCTGGAAACACCATATATTTT; cdr3_aa: CAISVAGSGNTIYF
clone_size: NA; d_call: TRBD1; cdr3_length: 13; j_call: TRBJ1-2; v_call: TRBV12-3/TRBV12-4; cdr3_nt: TGTGCCAGCACTCGGGACAGCTTGGGGGGCTACACCTTC; cdr3_aa: CASTRDSLGGYTF
clone_size: few; d_call: TRBD1; cdr3_length: 14; j_call: TRBJ1-2; v_call: TRBV20-1; cdr3_nt: TGCAGTGCTCTAGCTCCGTACAGGGGGCATGGCTACACCTTC; cdr3_aa: CSALAPYRGHGYTF
clone_size: NA; d_call: NA; cdr3_length: 14; j_call: TRBJ2-7; v_call: TRBV12-3/TRBV12-4; cdr3_nt: TGTGCCAGCACCCCCCTGTTGAGCTCCTACGAGCAGTACTTC; cdr3_aa: CASTPLLSSYEQYF
clone_size: few; d_call: NA; cdr3_length: 12; j_call: TRBJ2-2; v_call: TRBV5-4; cdr3_nt: TGTGCCAGCAGCTTGGACACCGGGGAGCTGTTTTTT; cdr3_aa: CASSLDTGELFF
clone_size: few; d_call: NA; cdr3_length: 16; j_call: TRBJ2-7; v_call: TRBV5-1; cdr3_nt: TGCGCCAGCAGCCCGCTGGGTGCGGGGAACTCCTACGAGCAGTACTTC; cdr3_aa: CASSPLGAGNSYEQYF
clone_size: NA; d_call: TRBD2; cdr3_length: 15; j_call: TRBJ2-2; v_call: TRBV7-2; cdr3_nt: TGTGCCAGCCAGAGCGGGGACTACAACACCGGGGAGCTGTTTTTT; cdr3_aa: CASQSGDYNTGELFF
clone_size: NA; d_call: TRBD1; cdr3_length: 12; j_call: TRBJ2-3; v_call: TRBV20-1; cdr3_nt: TGCAGTGCCCCGACAGGGTCAGATACGCAGTATTTT; cdr3_aa: CSAPTGSDTQYF
clone_size: NA; d_call: TRBD1; cdr3_length: 15; j_call: TRBJ1-2; v_call: TRBV20-1; cdr3_nt: TGCAGTGCTCTCCAAACCGGGACAGGTCCCTATGGCTACACCTTC; cdr3_aa: CSALQTGTGPYGYTF
clone_size: large; d_call: TRBD1; cdr3_length: 12; j_call: TRBJ2-7; v_call: TRBV6-1; cdr3_nt: TGTGCCAGCAGTGCGACAGGGCACGAGCAGTACTTC; cdr3_aa: CASSATGHEQYF
clone_size: NA; d_call: NA; cdr3_length: 18; j_call: TRBJ2-5; v_call: TRBV7-9; cdr3_nt: TGTGCCAGCAGCTTAACCATATTTCCAGGGGGGCGGAGGGAGACCCAGTACTTC; cdr3_aa: CASSLTIFPGGRRETQYF
clone_size: NA; d_call: TRBD1; cdr3_length: 16; j_call: TRBJ1-4; v_call: TRBV5-1; cdr3_nt: TGCGCCAGCACCCTCAGGGGGGGTACAACTAATGAAAAACTGTTTTTT; cdr3_aa: CASTLRGGTTNEKLFF
clone_size: few; d_call: TRBD2; cdr3_length: 15; j_call: TRBJ2-1; v_call: TRBV12-3/TRBV12-4; cdr3_nt: TGTGCCAGCAGTTTACTAGCGGGGGGTTTAAATGAGCAGTTCTTC; cdr3_aa: CASSLLAGGLNEQFF